This TCR beta chain comes out of a study of cytomegalovirus exposure and HLA in healthy donors. Study results and limitations: The authors later found most CMV-associated TCR beta chains appeared HLA-restricted. In terms of immune exposure information, only CMV serostatus was available.

This clone turned up a few times. Its target is unknown. This PCR relied on a set of 60 Vbeta primers and 13 Jbeta primers. Sequenced by immunoSEQ multiplex PCR; TCRdb stores in-frame clones only, minus some. The sample shows almost 200,000 clones, about 85% of them seen only once. The origin of this receptor is a male donor in good health and CMV-seropositive. What was sequenced was PBMCs.

CDR3 region: CASSMTFGSTVAGELFF. As DNA, the CDR3 is TGCGCCAGCAGCATGACATTCGGATCGACAGTTGCCGGGGAGCTGTTTTTT. The genes are TRBV5-1 and TRBJ2-2, with D possibly matching TRBD1 (5 bases). The V end lost 4 bases, the J end lost 6 bases, and 22 bases lay between the germline ends. The V gene's germline CDR1 is SGHRS and CDR2 YFSETQ. The CDR3 covers 17 residues.